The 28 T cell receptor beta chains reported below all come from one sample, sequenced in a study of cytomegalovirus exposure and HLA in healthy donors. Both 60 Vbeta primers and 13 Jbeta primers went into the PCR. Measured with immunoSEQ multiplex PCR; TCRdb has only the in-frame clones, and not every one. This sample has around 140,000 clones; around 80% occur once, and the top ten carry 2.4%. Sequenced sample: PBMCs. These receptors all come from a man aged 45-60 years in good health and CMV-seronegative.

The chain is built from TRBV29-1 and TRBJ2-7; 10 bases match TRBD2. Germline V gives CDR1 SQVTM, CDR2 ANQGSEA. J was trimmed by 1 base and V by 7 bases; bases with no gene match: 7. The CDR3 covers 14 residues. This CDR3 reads CSAVGTSVSYEQYF. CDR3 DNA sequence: TGCAGCGCCGTGGGGACTAGCGTATCCTACGAGCAGTACTTC.

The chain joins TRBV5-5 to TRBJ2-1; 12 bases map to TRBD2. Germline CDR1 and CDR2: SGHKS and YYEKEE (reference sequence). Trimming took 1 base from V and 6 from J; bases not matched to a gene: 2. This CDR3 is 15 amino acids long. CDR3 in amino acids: CASSLLAGGSNEQFF. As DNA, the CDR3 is TGTGCCAGCAGCTTGCTAGCGGGGGGGAGCAATGAGCAGTTCTTC.

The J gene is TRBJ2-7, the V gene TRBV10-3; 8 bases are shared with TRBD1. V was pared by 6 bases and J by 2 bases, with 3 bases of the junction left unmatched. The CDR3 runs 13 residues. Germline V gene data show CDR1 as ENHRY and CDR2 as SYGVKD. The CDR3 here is CAISPGQAYEQYF. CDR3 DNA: TGTGCCATCAGCCCGGGACAGGCCTACGAGCAGTACTTC.

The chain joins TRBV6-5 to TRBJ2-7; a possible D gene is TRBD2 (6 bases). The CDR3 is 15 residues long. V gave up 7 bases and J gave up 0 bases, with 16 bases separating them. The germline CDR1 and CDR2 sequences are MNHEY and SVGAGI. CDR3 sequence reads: CASTSGGVSSYEQYF. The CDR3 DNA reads TGTGCCAGCACTTCAGGAGGGGTAAGCTCCTACGAGCAGTACTTC.

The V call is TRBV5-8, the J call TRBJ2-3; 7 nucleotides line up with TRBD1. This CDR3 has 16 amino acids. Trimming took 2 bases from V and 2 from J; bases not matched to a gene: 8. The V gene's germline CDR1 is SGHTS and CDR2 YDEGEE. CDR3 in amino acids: CASSFPTGRVTDTQYF. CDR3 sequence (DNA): TGTGCCAGCAGCTTTCCGACAGGGCGGGTCACAGATACGCAGTATTTT.

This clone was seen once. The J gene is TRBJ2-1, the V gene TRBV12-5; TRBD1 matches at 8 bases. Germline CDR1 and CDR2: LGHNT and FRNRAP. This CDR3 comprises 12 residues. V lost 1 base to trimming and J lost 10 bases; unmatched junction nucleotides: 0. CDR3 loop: CASGLDRGEQFF. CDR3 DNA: TGTGCTAGTGGTTTGGACAGGGGGGAGCAGTTCTTC.

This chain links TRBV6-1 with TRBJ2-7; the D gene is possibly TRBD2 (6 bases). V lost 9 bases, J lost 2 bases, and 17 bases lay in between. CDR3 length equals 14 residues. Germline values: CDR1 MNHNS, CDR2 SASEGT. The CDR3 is CASIGTPLTYEQYF. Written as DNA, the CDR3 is TGTGCCAGTATCGGGACTCCGCTTACCTACGAGCAGTACTTC.

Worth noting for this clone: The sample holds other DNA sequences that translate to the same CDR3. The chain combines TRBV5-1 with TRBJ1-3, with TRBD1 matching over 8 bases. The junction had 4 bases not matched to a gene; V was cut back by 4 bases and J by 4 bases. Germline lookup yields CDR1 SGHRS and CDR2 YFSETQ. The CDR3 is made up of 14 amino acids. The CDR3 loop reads CASSPGQGGNTIYF. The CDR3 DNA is TGCGCCAGCAGCCCAGGACAGGGAGGAAACACCATATATTTT.

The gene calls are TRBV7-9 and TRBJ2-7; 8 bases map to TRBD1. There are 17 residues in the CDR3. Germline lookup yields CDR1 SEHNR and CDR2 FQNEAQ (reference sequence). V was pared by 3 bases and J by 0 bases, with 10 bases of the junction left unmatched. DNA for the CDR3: TGTGCCAGCAGCTTCTACAGGGGGAGGCAGAGCTCCTACGAGCAGTACTTC. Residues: CASSFYRGRQSSYEQYF.

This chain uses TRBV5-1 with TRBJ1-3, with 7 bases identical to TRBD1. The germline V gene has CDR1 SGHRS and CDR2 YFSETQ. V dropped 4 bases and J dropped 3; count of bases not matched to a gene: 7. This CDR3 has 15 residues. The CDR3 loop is CASSPGTVGGNTIYF. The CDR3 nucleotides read TGCGCCAGCAGCCCAGGGACAGTTGGTGGAAACACCATATATTTT.

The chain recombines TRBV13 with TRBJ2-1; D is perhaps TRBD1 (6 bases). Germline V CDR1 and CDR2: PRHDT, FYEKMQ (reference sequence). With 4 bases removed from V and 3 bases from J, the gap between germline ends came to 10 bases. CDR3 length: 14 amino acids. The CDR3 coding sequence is TGTGCCAGCAGCTCCGGACAGTTCTACAATGAGCAGTTCTTC. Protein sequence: CASSSGQFYNEQFF.

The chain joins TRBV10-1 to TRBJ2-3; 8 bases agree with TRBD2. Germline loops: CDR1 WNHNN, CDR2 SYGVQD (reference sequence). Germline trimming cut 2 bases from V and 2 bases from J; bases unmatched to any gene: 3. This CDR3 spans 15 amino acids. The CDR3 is CASSEGLAVTDTQYF. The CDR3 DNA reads TGCGCCAGCAGTGAGGGACTAGCTGTCACAGATACGCAGTATTTT.

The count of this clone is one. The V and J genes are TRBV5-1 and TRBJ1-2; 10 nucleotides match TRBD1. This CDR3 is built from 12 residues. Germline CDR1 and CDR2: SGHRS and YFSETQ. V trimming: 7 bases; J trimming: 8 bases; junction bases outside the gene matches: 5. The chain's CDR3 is CASGTGDGGYTF. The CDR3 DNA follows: TGCGCCAGCGGGACAGGGGATGGCGGCTACACCTTC.

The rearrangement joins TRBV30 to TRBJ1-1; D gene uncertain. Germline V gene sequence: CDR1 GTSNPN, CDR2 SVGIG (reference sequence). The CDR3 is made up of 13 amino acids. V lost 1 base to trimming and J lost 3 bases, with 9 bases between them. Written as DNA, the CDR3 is TGTGCCTGGAGTGCCACTAGGCACACTGAAGCTTTCTTT. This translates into CAWSATRHTEAFF.

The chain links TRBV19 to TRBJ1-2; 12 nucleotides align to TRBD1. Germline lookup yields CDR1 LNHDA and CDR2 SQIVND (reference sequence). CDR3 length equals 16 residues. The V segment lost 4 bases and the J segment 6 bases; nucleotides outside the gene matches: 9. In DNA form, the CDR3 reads TGTGCCAGTAGTAACCGGGACAGGGGGCGAGGAGATGGCTACACCTTC. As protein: CASSNRDRGRGDGYTF.

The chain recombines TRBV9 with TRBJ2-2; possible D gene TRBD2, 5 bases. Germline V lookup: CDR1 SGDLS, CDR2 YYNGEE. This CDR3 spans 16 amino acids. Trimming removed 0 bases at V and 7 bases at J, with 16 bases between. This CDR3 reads CASSVDPVLEVGELFF. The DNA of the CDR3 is TGTGCCAGCAGCGTAGACCCTGTGTTGGAGGTCGGGGAGCTGTTTTTT.

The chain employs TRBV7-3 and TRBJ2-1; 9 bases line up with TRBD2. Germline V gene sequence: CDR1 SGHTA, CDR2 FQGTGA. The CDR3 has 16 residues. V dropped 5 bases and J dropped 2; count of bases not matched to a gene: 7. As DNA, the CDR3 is TGTGCCAGCAGCCCGGAAGCGGGAGGTGCCTACAATGAGCAGTTCTTC. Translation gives CASSPEAGGAYNEQFF.

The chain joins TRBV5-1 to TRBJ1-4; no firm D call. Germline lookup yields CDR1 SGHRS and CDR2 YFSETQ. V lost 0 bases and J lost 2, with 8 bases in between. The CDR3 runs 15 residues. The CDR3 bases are TGCGCCAGCAGCTTGGACGGGAAGACTAATGAAAAACTGTTTTTT. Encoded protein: CASSLDGKTNEKLFF.

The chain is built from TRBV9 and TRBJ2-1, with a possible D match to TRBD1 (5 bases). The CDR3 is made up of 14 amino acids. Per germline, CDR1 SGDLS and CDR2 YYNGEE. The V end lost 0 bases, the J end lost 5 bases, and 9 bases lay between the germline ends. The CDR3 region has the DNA TGTGCCAGCAGCGTAGATTCCAGGGACAATGAGCAGTTCTTC. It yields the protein CASSVDSRDNEQFF.

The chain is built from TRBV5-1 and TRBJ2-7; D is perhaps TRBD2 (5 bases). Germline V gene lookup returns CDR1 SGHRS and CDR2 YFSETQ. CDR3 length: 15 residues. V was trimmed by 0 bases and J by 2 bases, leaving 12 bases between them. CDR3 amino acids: CASSLGGGGAYEQYF. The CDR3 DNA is TGCGCCAGCAGCTTGGGAGGTGGAGGAGCCTACGAGCAGTACTTC.

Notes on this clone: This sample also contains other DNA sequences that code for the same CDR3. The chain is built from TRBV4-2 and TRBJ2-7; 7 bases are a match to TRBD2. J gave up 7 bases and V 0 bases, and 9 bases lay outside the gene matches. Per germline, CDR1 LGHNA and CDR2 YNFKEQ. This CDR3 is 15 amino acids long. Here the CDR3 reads CASSQDLAGAGEQYF. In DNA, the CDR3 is TGTGCCAGCAGCCAAGATCTGGCGGGAGCGGGAGAGCAGTACTTC.

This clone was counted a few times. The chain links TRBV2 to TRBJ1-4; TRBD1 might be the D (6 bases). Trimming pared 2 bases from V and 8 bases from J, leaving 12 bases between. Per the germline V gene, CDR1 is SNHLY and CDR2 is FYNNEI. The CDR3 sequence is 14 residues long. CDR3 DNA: TGTGCCAGCAGTGAACAGGGGAATAACGAAAAACTGTTTTTT. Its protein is CASSEQGNNEKLFF.

CDR3 sequence (DNA): TGTGCCACCAGCAGAGATCGAGGACAGGGTAGGGAGACCCAGTACTTC. Translating it yields CATSRDRGQGRETQYF. V and J are TRBV15 and TRBJ2-5, with 8 bases matching TRBD1. The CDR3 consists of 16 residues. Unmatched junction bases numbered 8, after V lost 0 bases and J lost 5 bases. CDR1 is LNHNV, CDR2 YYDKDF, per germline (reference sequence).

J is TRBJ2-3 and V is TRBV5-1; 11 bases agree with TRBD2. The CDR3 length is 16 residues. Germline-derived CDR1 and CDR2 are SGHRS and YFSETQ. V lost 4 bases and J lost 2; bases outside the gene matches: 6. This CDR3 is CASSLPSGGFTDTQYF. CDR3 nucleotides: TGCGCCAGCAGCCTGCCTAGCGGGGGGTTCACAGATACGCAGTATTTT.

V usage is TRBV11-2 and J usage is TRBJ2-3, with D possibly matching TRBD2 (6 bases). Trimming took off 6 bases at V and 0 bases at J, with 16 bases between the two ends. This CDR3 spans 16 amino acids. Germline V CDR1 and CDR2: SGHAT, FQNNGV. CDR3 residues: CASRSGWDFSTDTQYF. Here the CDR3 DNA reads TGTGCCAGCAGATCCGGATGGGACTTCAGCACAGATACGCAGTATTTT.

In DNA, the CDR3 is TGTGCCACCGTGGACAGGCACTATGGCTACACCTTC. This gives the protein CATVDRHYGYTF. This chain uses TRBV6-5 with TRBJ1-2; the match to TRBD1 covers 7 bases. This CDR3 region has 12 residues. The trim removed 10 bases at V and 3 bases at J, leaving 5 bases unmatched. The germline V gene encodes CDR1 MNHEY and CDR2 SVGAGI.

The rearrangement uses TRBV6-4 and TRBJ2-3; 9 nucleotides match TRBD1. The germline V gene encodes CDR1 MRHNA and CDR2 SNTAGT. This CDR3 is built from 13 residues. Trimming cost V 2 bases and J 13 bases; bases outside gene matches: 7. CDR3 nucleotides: TGTGCCAGCAGTGACCAGTTGGGGACAGGGAAGTATTTT. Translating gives CASSDQLGTGKYF.

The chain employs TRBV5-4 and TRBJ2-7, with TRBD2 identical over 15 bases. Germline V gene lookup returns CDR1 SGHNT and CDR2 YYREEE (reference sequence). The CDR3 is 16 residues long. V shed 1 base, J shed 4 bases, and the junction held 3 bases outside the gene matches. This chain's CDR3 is CASSLKGTSGGYEQYF. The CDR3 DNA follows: TGTGCCAGCAGCTTGAAGGGGACTAGCGGGGGGTACGAGCAGTACTTC.